This record concerns one T cell receptor (beta chain) sequence. TCRdb re-called the 5' RACE reads with MiXCR, one entry per CDR3 protein. The sample lists 75,000 to 95,000 distinct CDR3 sequences; 5% were seen once. The CDR3 extends over 17 amino acids. Per germline, CDR1 MNHNS and CDR2 SASEGT. V trimming: 4 bases; J trimming: 3 bases; junction bases outside the gene matches: 11. This specimen belongs to a study of T cells of healthy individuals. The chain employs TRBV6-1 and TRBJ1-1; 10 bases match TRBD1. The sequence was obtained from a female donor in good health. CDR3 protein: CASSAHDRGRWDTEAFF. DNA for the CDR3: TGTGCCAGCAGTGCGCACGACAGGGGGCGGTGGGACACTGAAGCTTTCTTT.